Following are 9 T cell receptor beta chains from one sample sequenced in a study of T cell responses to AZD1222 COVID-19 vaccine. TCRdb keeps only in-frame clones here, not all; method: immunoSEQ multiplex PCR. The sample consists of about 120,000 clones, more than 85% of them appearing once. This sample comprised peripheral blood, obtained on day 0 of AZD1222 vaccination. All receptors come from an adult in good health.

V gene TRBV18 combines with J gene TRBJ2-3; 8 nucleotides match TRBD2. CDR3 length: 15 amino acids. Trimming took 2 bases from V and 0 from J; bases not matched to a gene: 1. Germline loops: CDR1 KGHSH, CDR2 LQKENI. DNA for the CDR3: TGTGCCAGCTCACCAGCGGGGGGAAGCACAGATACGCAGTATTTT. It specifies CASSPAGGSTDTQYF.

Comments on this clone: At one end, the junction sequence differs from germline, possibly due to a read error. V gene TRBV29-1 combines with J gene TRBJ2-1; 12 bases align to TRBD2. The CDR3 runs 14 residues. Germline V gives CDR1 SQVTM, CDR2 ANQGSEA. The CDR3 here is CSVRTDETSGSRVF. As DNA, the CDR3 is TGCAGCGTTCGAACCGACGAGACTAGCGGGAGTCGGGTCTTC.

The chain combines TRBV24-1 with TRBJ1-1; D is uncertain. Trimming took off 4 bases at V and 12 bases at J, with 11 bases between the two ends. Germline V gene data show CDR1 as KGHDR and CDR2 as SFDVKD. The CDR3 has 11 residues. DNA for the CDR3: TGTGCCACCAGTGACATCACAAGAACTTTCTTT. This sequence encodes CATSDITRTFF.

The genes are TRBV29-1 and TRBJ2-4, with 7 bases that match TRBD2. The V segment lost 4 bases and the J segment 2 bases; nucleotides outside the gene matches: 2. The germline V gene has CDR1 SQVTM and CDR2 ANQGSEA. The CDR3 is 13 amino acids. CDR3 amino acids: CSVARETKNIQYF. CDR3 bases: TGCAGCGTTGCGCGGGAGACCAAAAACATTCAGTACTTC.

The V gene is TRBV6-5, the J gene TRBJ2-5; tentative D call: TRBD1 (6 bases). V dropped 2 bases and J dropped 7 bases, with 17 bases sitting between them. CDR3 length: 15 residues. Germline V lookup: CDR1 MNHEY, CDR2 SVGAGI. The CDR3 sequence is CASSYGGQGRGTQYF. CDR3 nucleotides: TGTGCCAGCAGTTACGGTGGCCAGGGGCGAGGGACCCAGTACTTC.

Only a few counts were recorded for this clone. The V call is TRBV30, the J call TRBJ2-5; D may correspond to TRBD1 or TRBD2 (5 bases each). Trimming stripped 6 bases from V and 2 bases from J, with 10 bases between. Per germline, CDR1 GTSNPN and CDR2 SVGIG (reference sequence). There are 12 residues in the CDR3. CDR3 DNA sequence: TGTGCCTGTGGGGGAACACAAGAGACCCAGTACTTC. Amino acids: CACGGTQETQYF.

CDR3 loop: CASSLSGQLGGYTF. The CDR3 DNA is TGTGCCAGCAGTTTATCGGGACAGCTAGGTGGCTACACCTTC. The chain recombines TRBV27 with TRBJ1-2; 7 bases fit TRBD1. J was trimmed by 7 bases and V by 0 bases; bases with no gene match: 5. This CDR3 has 14 amino acids. Germline values: CDR1 MNHEY, CDR2 SMNVEV (reference sequence).

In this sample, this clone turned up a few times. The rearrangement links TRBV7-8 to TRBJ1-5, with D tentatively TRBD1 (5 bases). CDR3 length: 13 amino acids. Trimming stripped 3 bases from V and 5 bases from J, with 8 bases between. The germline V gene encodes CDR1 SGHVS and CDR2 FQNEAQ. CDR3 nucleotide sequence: TGTGCCAGCAGCTTTCGGGGGGATCAGCCCCAGCATTTT. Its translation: CASSFRGDQPQHF.

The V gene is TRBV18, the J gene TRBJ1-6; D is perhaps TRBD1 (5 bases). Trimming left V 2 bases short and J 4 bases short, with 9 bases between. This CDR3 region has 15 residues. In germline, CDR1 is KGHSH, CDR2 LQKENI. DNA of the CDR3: TGTGCCAGCTCACCATCTGGGGGTTATAATTCACCCCTCCACTTT. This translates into CASSPSGGYNSPLHF.